This TCR beta chain was sequenced for a study of T-cell memory formation after mild COVID-19. Notes on the study in general: Several responding clones turned up in pre-infection memory, indicating that cross-reactive memory may have taken part.

CDR1 and CDR2 (germline): MNHNY, SVGAGI (reference sequence). Trimming removed 8 bases at V and 4 bases at J, with 14 bases between. CDR3 length equals 14 residues. To note about this clonotype: Its antigen is currently unknown.

5'RACE primed at constant segments yielded TCR alpha and TCR beta cDNA libraries bearing sample barcodes and UMIs. TCRdb recomputed calls from the 5' RACE reads with MiXCR, one row per CDR3 protein. The sample has roughly 89,000 distinct CDR3 sequences, approximately 15% seen once. Sequencing was performed on PBMCs or a T cell subset sorted from them (not recorded which). The origin of this receptor is a man younger than 35 who had mild COVID-19 (a few samples of this study predate the infection). Cell type and time point are not known. This chain joins TRBV6-6 and TRBJ2-2, with D maybe TRBD1 (6 bases). The DNA for the CDR3 is TGTGCCAGCGGTCGGGACACAACCACCGGGGAGCTGTTTTTT. Translating it yields CASGRDTTTGELFF.